Below are 21 T cell receptor beta chains sequenced from a single sample in a study of STAT3 mutations in large granular lymphocyte leukemia. Using immunoSEQ multiplex PCR, the repertoire was profiled, and TCRdb retains in-frame clones only, with some absent. Here the sample spans roughly 25,000 clones, about 94% being singletons. Whole-study findings and limits: In T-cell large granular lymphocyte leukemia, about half of patients showed multiple immunodominant subclonotypes.

Their specific antigens are unknown. The specimen sequenced was peripheral blood mononuclear cells. The receptors shown here come from a man aged 35 to 55 with T-cell large granular lymphocyte leukemia. Some clones in this sample may be carry-over from other donors' samples.

The CDR3 DNA reads as TGTGCCAGCGCGAAATTCACAGATACGCAGTATTTT. Protein product: CASAKFTDTQYF. The chain is built from TRBV6-6 and TRBJ2-3; the D is unclear. This CDR3 contains 12 residues. The V gene's germline CDR1 is MNHNY and CDR2 SVGAGI (reference sequence). V was pared by 8 bases and J by 2 bases, with 8 bases between.

This chain joins TRBV5-8 and TRBJ1-1; the match to TRBD1 covers 7 bases. The CDR3 covers 15 residues. Germline lookup yields CDR1 SGHTS and CDR2 YDEGEE. The J segment lost 5 bases and the V segment lost 3 bases, leaving 10 bases of the junction unmatched. CDR3: CASSYRGRGRTEAFF. DNA for the CDR3: TGTGCCAGCAGCTACCGCGGGAGGGGGCGTACTGAAGCTTTCTTT.

The rearrangement joins TRBV15 to TRBJ1-2, with a weak D call TRBD1 (6 bases). The V gene lost 1 base and the J gene lost 7 bases, with 19 bases spanning the gap. Germline CDR1 and CDR2: LNHNV and YYDKDF (reference sequence). CDR3 length equals 16 residues. The CDR3, as DNA: TGTGCCACCAGCAGAGGCAGTACAGGGCGGCGGGGTGGCTACACCTTC. This encodes CATSRGSTGRRGGYTF.

The genes are TRBV6-6 and TRBJ2-5, with no clear D. The V gene's germline CDR1 is MNHNY and CDR2 SVGAGI (reference sequence). This CDR3 comprises 12 residues. Between the trimmed V and J ends, which lost 4 bases and 1 base, there was a span of 4 bases. The CDR3 DNA is TGTGCCAGCAGTTGGTCCCAAGAGACCCAGTACTTC. The encoded protein is CASSWSQETQYF.

The V call is TRBV5-6, the J call TRBJ1-2; a possible D gene is TRBD1 (6 bases). The CDR3 covers 15 residues. V dropped 4 bases and J dropped 4 bases, with 17 bases sitting between them. Germline loops: CDR1 SGHDT, CDR2 YYEEEE. CDR3 loop: CASSPRQAFSYGYTF. CDR3 coding DNA: TGTGCCAGCAGCCCAAGACAGGCCTTCTCCTATGGCTACACCTTC.

The chain joins TRBV4-2 to TRBJ1-5; no reliable D call. The germline V gene encodes CDR1 LGHNA and CDR2 YNFKEQ. The CDR3 contains 13 residues. Trimming left V 4 bases short and J 4 bases short, with 8 bases between. This CDR3 reads CASSPKINQPQHF. DNA of the CDR3: TGTGCCAGCAGCCCGAAGATTAATCAGCCCCAGCATTTT.

The chain combines TRBV30 with TRBJ1-1; D is perhaps TRBD1 (6 bases). Germline V gene lookup returns CDR1 GTSNPN and CDR2 SVGIG (reference sequence). The V end was cut by 7 bases, the J end by 1 base, with 22 bases between. The CDR3 runs 16 residues. CDR3 sequence: CAYENTGQGTNTEAFF. CDR3 nucleotides: TGTGCCTACGAAAACACCGGGCAGGGGACGAACACTGAAGCTTTCTTT.

The chain couples TRBV18 to TRBJ2-5; D unclear. The CDR3 totals 18 residues. The ends were cut back, 3 bases at V and 0 bases at J, with 20 bases in the middle. Germline V gives CDR1 KGHSH, CDR2 LQKENI. The CDR3 reads CASSPFISDRLYQETQYF. The CDR3 nucleotides read TGTGCCAGCTCACCCTTCATTTCGGACCGACTGTACCAAGAGACCCAGTACTTC.

This sequence joins TRBV19 and TRBJ1-5, with D possibly being TRBD1 (6 bases). With 6 bases removed from V and 0 bases from J, the gap between germline ends came to 15 bases. The CDR3 has 16 residues. Germline loops: CDR1 LNHDA, CDR2 SQIVND (reference sequence). CDR3 residues: CASSLTGSYSNQPQHF. In nucleotides, the CDR3 is TGTGCCAGTAGCCTCACAGGGAGTTATAGCAATCAGCCCCAGCATTTT.

J is TRBJ2-3 and V is TRBV27, with D possibly being TRBD2 (5 bases). V was cut by 5 bases and J by 6 bases, with 15 bases left in between. The germline V gene has CDR1 MNHEY and CDR2 SMNVEV (reference sequence). The CDR3 has 14 amino acids. As DNA, the CDR3 is TGTGCCAGCAGTCCCGGACTGGCGTGGGATACGCAGTATTTT. This encodes CASSPGLAWDTQYF.

The rearrangement links TRBV5-1 to TRBJ1-1, with D unresolved. The CDR3 spans 17 residues. CDR1 SGHRS and CDR2 YFSETQ come from the germline V gene. The V and J ends lost 0 bases and 1 base respectively, with 16 bases between them. CDR3 residues: CASSLEFLGPPNTEAFF. The CDR3 DNA sequence: TGCGCCAGCAGCTTGGAATTCCTGGGTCCGCCGAACACTGAAGCTTTCTTT.

The chain links TRBV7-9 to TRBJ2-3; 7 bases are a match to TRBD1. The CDR3 covers 17 residues. J lost 4 bases, V lost 5 bases, and 15 bases had no gene match. Germline V gives CDR1 SEHNR, CDR2 FQNEAQ (reference sequence). In nucleotides, the CDR3 is TGTGCCAGCAGCCCAAGCGGCCTGGCAGGGGGTTCAGATACGCAGTATTTT. Protein product: CASSPSGLAGGSDTQYF.

The CDR3 DNA is TGTGCCAGCAAGGGAGGGTACTATAATTCACCCCTCCACTTT. This translates into CASKGGYYNSPLHF. The chain joins TRBV6-5 to TRBJ1-6; the D is unclear. Trimming removed 7 bases at V and 3 bases at J, with 10 bases between. Germline V lookup: CDR1 MNHEY, CDR2 SVGAGI. CDR3 length: 14 amino acids.

The sample holds one count of this clone. The rearrangement links TRBV18 to TRBJ1-1; 11 bases align to TRBD1. The CDR3 length is 15 residues. Looked up from germline, CDR1 is KGHSH and CDR2 is LQKENI. V shed 4 bases and J 4 bases; nucleotides not matched to a gene: 5. The CDR3 reads CASSRTGGYGTEAFF. The CDR3 coding sequence is TGTGCCAGCTCACGGACAGGGGGCTATGGCACTGAAGCTTTCTTT.

The V and J genes are TRBV30 and TRBJ1-2, with 8 nucleotides matching TRBD1. Germline V gene sequence: CDR1 GTSNPN, CDR2 SVGIG (reference sequence). The trim removed 8 bases at V and 6 bases at J, leaving 5 bases unmatched. The CDR3 length is 11 residues. The CDR3 sequence is CALRQGNGYTF. The CDR3 nucleotides read TGTGCCCTCAGACAGGGGAATGGCTACACCTTC.

J is TRBJ2-7 and V is TRBV5-4, with 9 bases aligning to TRBD1. Looked up from germline, CDR1 is SGHNT and CDR2 is YYREEE (reference sequence). This CDR3 is built from 13 residues. V lost 5 bases to trimming and J lost 2 bases; unmatched junction nucleotides: 2. CDR3 region: CASRGDRAYEQYF. CDR3 sequence (DNA): TGTGCCAGCAGAGGGGACAGGGCCTACGAGCAGTACTTC.

The rearrangement joins TRBV18 to TRBJ1-1, with TRBD1 identical over 9 bases. CDR3 length: 16 amino acids. J was trimmed by 5 bases and V by 3 bases; bases with no gene match: 10. Germline lookup yields CDR1 KGHSH and CDR2 LQKENI. The CDR3, as DNA: TGTGCCAGCTCACCTGGAACAGGGGGCGCGAGGACTGAAGCTTTCTTT. It encodes CASSPGTGGARTEAFF.

V gene TRBV5-1 combines with J gene TRBJ2-1; TRBD1 agrees at 7 bases. The CDR3 contains 15 residues. Germline values: CDR1 SGHRS, CDR2 YFSETQ. V trimming: 4 bases; J trimming: 3 bases; junction bases outside the gene matches: 7. The CDR3 protein is CASSDQGENYNEQFF. The CDR3 bases are TGCGCCAGCAGCGACCAGGGGGAAAACTACAATGAGCAGTTCTTC.

The chain recombines TRBV5-1 with TRBJ2-7; D gene uncertain. The CDR3 totals 19 residues. V lost 0 bases and J 0 bases, leaving 22 bases between the germline ends. Germline CDR1 is SGHRS and CDR2 is YFSETQ. DNA for the CDR3: TGCGCCAGCAGCTTGGAGGGCAGGCTGGGTGGGAAAGTCTCCTACGAGCAGTACTTC. Protein sequence: CASSLEGRLGGKVSYEQYF.

The rearrangement joins TRBV9 to TRBJ1-2; 7 nucleotides match TRBD1. Trimming removed 0 bases from V and 6 bases from J; junction bases left unmatched: 14. Germline V gene data show CDR1 as SGDLS and CDR2 as YYNGEE. The CDR3 spans 17 residues. DNA for the CDR3: TGTGCCAGCAGCGTAGCCGGCCGGGACAGTACTTCCGATGGCTACACCTTC. It specifies CASSVAGRDSTSDGYTF. Filled out from reference TRBV9 and TRBJ1-2, the complete variable domain reads DSGVTQTPKHLITATGQRVTLRCSPRSGDLSVYWYQQSLDQGLQFLIQYYNGEERAKGNILERFSAQQFPDLHSELNLSSLELGDSALYFCASSVAGRDSTSDGYTFGSGTRLTVV.

This chain links TRBV19 with TRBJ2-7; D might be TRBD1 (9 bases). The CDR3 spans 14 residues. CDR1 is LNHDA, CDR2 SQIVND, per germline (reference sequence). Trimming took 9 bases from V and 6 from J, leaving 21 bases between them. The CDR3 sequence: CASRQGVGGAEQYF. CDR3 nucleotides: TGTGCCAGCCGACAGGGGGTCGGGGGGGCCGAGCAGTACTTC.